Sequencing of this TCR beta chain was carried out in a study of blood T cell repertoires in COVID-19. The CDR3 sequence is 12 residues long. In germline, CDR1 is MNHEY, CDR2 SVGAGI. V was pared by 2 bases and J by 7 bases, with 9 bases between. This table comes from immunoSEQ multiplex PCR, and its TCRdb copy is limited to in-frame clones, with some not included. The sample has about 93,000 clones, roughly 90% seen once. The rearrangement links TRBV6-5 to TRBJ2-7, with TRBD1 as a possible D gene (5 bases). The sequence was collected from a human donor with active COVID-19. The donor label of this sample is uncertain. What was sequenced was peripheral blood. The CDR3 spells CASSYLGQEQYF. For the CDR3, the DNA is TGTGCCAGCAGTTACCTTGGACAAGAGCAGTACTTC.